This TCR beta chain was recovered during a study of blood T cell repertoires in COVID-19. The data were produced by immunoSEQ multiplex PCR, yet TCRdb's version contains in-frame clones alone and is incomplete. The data hold roughly 200,000 clones, with about 90% observed a single time. The sequence was obtained from a woman between 18 and 30 years old who had recovered from COVID-19. Sequencing was done on a sample of peripheral blood.

The CDR3 here is CASSPRLAGGGTGELFF. Written as DNA, the CDR3 is TGTGCCAGCAGCCCCAGACTAGCGGGAGGAGGTACCGGGGAGCTGTTTTTT. The gene calls are TRBV11-2 and TRBJ2-2; 13 positions match TRBD2. The length of the CDR3 is 17 residues. Germline V gene lookup returns CDR1 SGHAT and CDR2 FQNNGV. J lost 5 bases, V lost 5 bases, and 8 bases had no gene match.